This TCR beta chain was sequenced in a study of early T cells in non-severe SARS-CoV-2 infection. With respect to this clonotype: Just one base apart from a much larger clone, this may be a read error.

The CDR3 has 14 residues. Per the germline V gene, CDR1 is LGHDT and CDR2 is YNNKEL (reference sequence). TCRdb itself ran the 5' RACE reads through MiXCR, one entry per CDR3 protein. The data show more than 50,000 distinct CDR3 sequences, with more than 9.5% seen just once and around 9.9% held by the top ten. The specimen sequenced was whole blood. J is TRBJ2-1 and V is TRBV3-1; D is ambiguous. This sequence originates from an adult who was a healthcare worker with PCR-confirmed SARS-CoV-2 infection or an uninfected control (not recorded which). Here the CDR3 reads CASSQGQVGSEQLF. In DNA form, the CDR3 reads TGTGCCAGCAGCCAAGGTCAGGTGGGGTCTGAGCAGTTATTC.